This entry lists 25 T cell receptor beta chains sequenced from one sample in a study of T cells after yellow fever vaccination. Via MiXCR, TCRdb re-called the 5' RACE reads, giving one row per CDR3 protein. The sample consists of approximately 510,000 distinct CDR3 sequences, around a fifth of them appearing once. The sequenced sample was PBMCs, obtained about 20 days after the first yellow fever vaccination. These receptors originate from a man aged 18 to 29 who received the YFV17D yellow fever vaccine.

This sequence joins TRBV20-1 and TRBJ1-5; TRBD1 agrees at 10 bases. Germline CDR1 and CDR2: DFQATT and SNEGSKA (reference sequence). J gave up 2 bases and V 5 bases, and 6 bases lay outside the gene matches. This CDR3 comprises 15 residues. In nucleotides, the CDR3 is TGCAGTGCTGGGCAGACAGGGGGCGGCAATCAGCCCCAGCATTTT. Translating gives CSAGQTGGGNQPQHF.

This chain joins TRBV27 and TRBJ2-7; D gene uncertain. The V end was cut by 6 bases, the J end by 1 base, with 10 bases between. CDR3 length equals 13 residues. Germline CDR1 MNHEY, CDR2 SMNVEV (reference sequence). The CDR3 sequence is CASRISGSYEQYF. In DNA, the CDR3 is TGTGCCAGCAGAATTTCCGGATCCTACGAGCAGTACTTC.

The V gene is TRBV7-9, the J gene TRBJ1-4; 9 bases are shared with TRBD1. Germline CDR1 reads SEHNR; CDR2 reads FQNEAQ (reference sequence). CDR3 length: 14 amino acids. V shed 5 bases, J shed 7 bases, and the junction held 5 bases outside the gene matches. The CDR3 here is CASSTGQGAEKLFF. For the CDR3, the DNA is TGTGCCAGCAGCACGGGACAGGGAGCTGAAAAACTGTTTTTT.

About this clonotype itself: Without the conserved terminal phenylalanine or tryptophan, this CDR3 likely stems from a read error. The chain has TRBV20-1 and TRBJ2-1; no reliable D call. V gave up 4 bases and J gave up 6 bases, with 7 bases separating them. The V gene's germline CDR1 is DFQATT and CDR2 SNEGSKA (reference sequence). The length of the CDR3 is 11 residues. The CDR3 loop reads CSAMAFNEQFL. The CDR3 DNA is TGCAGTGCTATGGCTTTCAATGAGCAGTTCTTG.

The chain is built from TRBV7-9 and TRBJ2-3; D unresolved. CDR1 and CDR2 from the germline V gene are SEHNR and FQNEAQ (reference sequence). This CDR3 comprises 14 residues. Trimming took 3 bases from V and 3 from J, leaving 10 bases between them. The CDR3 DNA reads TGTGCCAGCAGCTTGGGAATCCGAACAGATACGCAGTATTTT. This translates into CASSLGIRTDTQYF. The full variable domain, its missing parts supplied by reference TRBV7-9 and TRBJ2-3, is DTGVSQNPRHKITKRGQNVTFRCDPISEHNRLYWYRQTLGQGPEFLTYFQNEAQLEKSRLLSDRFSAERPKGSFSTLEIQRTEQGDSAMYLCASSLGIRTDTQYFGPGTRLTVL.

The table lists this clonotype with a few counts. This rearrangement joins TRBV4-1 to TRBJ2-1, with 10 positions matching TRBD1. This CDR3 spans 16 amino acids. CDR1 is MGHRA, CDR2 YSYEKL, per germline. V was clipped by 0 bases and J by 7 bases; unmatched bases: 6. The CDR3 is CASSQEPGTGENEQFF. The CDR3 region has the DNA TGCGCCAGCAGCCAAGAACCCGGGACAGGGGAGAATGAGCAGTTCTTC.

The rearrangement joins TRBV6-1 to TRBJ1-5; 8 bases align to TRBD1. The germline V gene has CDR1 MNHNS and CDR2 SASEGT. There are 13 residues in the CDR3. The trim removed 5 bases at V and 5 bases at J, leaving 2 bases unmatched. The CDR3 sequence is CASSRTGYQPQHF. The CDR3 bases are TGTGCCAGCAGTCGGACAGGGTATCAGCCCCAGCATTTT.

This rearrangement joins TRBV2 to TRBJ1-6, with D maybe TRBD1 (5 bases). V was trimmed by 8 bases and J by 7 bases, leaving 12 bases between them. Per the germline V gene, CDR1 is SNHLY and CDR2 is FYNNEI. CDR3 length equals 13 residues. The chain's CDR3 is CASERQLNSPLHF. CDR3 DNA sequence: TGTGCCAGCGAACGACAGCTAAATTCACCCCTCCACTTT.

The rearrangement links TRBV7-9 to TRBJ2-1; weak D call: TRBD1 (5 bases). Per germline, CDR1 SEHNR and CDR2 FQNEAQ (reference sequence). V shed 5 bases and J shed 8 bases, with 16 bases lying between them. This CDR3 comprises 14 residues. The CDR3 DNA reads TGTGCCAGCAGCATTAGTCGACAGTTGTATGAGCAGTTCTTC. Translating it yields CASSISRQLYEQFF. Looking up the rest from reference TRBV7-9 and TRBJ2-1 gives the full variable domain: DTGVSQNPRHKITKRGQNVTFRCDPISEHNRLYWYRQTLGQGPEFLTYFQNEAQLEKSRLLSDRFSAERPKGSFSTLEIQRTEQGDSAMYLCASSISRQLYEQFFGPGTRLTVL.

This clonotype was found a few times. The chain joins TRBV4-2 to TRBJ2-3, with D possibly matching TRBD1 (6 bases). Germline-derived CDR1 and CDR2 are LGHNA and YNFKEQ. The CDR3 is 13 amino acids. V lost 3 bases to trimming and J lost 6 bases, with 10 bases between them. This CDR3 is CASSQGAGDTQYF. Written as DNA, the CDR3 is TGTGCCAGCAGCCAGGGGGCCGGGGATACGCAGTATTTT.

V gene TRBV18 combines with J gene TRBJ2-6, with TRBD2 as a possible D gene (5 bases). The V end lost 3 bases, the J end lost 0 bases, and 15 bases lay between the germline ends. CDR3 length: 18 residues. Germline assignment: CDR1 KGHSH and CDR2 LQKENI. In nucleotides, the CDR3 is TGTGCCAGCTCACCCCGGGCGGCGGGCCTCTCTGGGGCCAACGTCCTGACTTTC. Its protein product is CASSPRAAGLSGANVLTF.

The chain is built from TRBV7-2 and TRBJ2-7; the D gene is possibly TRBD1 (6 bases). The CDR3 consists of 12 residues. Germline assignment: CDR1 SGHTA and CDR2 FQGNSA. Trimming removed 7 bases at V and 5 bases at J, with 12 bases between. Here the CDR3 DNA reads TGTGCCAGCACCCGAGGACAGCACGAGCAGTACTTC. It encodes CASTRGQHEQYF. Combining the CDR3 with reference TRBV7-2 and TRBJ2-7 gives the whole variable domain GAGVSQSPSNKVTEKGKDVELRCDPISGHTALYWYRQSLGQGLEFLIYFQGNSAPDKSGLPSDRFSAERTGGSVSTLTIQRTQQEDSAVYLCASTRGQHEQYFGPGTRLTVT.

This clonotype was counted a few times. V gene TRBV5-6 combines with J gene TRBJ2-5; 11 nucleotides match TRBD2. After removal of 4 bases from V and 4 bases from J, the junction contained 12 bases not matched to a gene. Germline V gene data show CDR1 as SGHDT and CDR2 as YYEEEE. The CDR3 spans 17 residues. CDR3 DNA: TGTGCCAGCAGCGTCCAACTAGCGGGGGTCGAGGGAGAGACCCAGTACTTC. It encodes CASSVQLAGVEGETQYF.

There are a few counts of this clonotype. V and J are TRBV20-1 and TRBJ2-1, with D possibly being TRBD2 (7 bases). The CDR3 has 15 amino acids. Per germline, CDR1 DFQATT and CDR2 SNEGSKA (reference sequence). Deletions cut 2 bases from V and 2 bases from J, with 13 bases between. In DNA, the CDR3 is TGCAGTGCTAGACCGGGGGGCGGACCCTACAATGAGCAGTTCTTC. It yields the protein CSARPGGGPYNEQFF.

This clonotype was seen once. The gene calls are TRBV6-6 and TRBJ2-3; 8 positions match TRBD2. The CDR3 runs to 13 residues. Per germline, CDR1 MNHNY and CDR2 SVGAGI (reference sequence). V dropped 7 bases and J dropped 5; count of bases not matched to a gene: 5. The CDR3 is CASTGGPLDTQYF. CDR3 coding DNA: TGTGCCAGCACGGGGGGGCCGCTAGATACGCAGTATTTT.

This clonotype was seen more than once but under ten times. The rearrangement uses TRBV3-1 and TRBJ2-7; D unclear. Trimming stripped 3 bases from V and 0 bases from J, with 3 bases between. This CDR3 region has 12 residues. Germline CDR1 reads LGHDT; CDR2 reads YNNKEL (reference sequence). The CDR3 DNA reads TGTGCCAGCAGCCAGGGCTCCTACGAGCAGTACGTC. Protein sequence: CASSQGSYEQYV.

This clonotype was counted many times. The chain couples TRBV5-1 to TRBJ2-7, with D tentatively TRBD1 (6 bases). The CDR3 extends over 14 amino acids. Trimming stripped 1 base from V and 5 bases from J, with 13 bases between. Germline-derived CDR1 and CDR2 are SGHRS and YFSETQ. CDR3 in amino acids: CASSLQQGEHEQYF. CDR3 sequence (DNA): TGCGCCAGCAGCTTGCAACAGGGAGAACACGAGCAGTACTTC. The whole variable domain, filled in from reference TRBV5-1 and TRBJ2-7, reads KAGVTQTPRYLIKTRGQQVTLSCSPISGHRSVSWYQQTPGQGLQFLFEYFSETQRNKGNFPGRFSGRQFSNSRSEMNVSTLELGDSALYLCASSLQQGEHEQYFGPGTRLTVT.

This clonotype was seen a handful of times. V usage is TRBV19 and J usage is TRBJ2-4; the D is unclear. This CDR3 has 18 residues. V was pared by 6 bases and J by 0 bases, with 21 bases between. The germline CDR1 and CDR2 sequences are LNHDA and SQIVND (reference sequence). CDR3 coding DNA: TGTGCCAGTAGAATGGGTTGGACGAGCCCACGAGCCAAAAACATTCAGTACTTC. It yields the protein CASRMGWTSPRAKNIQYF. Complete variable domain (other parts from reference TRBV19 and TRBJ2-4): DGGITQSPKYLFRKEGQNVTLSCEQNLNHDAMYWYRQDPGQGLRLIYYSQIVNDFQKGDIAEGYSVSREKKESFPLTVTSAQKNPTAFYLCASRMGWTSPRAKNIQYFGAGTRLSVL.

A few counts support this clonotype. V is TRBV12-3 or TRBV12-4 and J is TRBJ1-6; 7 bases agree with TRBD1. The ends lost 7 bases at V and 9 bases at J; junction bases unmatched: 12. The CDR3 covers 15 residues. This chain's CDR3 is CASTQQGLEASPLHF. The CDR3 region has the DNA TGTGCCAGCACCCAACAGGGGCTGGAGGCTTCACCCCTCCACTTT.

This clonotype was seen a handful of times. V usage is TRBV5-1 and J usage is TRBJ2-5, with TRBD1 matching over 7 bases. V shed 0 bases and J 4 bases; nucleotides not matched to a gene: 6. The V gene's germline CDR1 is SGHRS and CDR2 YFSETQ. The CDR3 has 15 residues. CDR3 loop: CASSLAYRGSETQYF. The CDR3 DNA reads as TGCGCCAGCAGCTTGGCATACAGGGGATCAGAGACCCAGTACTTC.

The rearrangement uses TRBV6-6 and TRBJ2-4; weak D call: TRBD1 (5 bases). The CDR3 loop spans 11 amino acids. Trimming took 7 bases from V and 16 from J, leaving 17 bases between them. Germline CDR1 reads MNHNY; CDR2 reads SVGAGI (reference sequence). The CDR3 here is CASIGAGPFYF. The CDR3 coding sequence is TGTGCCAGCATAGGGGCAGGTCCCTTTTACTTC.

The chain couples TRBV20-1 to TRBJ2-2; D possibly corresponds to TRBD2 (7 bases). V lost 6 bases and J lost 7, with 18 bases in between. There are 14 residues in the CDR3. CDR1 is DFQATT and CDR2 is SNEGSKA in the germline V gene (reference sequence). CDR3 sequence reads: CSAPVGGQGGELFF. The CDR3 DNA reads TGCAGTGCCCCGGTCGGGGGGCAGGGCGGGGAGCTGTTTTTT.

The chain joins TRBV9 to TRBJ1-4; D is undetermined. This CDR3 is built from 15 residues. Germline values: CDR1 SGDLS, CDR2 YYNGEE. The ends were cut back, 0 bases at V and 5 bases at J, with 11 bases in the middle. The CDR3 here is CASSVGHQSNEKLFF. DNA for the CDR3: TGTGCCAGCAGCGTAGGGCACCAGTCAAATGAAAAACTGTTTTTT.

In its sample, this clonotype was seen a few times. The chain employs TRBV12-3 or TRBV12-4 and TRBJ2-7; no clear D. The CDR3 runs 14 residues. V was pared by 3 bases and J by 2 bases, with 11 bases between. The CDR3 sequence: CASSLRQITYEQYF. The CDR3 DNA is TGTGCCAGCAGTTTGAGGCAGATAACCTACGAGCAGTACTTC.

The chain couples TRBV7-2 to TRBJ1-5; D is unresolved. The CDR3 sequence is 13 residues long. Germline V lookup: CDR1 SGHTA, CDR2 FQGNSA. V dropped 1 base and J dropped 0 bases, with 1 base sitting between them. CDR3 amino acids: CASSLVSNQPQHF. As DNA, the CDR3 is TGTGCCAGCAGCTTAGTTAGCAATCAGCCCCAGCATTTT.